The source of this T cell receptor (beta chain) is a study of beta chain features in type 1 diabetes. V was trimmed by 4 bases and J by 0 bases, leaving 18 bases between them. Germline V gene lookup returns CDR1 SGDLS and CDR2 YYNGEE. CDR3 length equals 17 residues. Sequencing targeted expressed TCRB transcripts, as all isolated RNA had been reverse transcribed. Only in-frame clones appear in the TCRdb table, and some are missing; sequencing was by immunoSEQ multiplex PCR. The table records some 220,000 clones, approximately 10% of them present only once. This receptor was taken from a man aged 18 to 29 in good health. The genes are TRBV9 and TRBJ2-3; D is undetermined. The sequenced material came from central memory CD4+ T cells from blood. Here the CDR3 reads CASSYGPTLASTDTQYF. Written as DNA, the CDR3 is TGTGCCAGCAGCTACGGACCGACACTCGCTAGCACAGATACGCAGTATTTT.